This TCR beta chain was found in a study of blood T cells in healthy people across ages. This clonotype showed up just a few times. Trimming took off 6 bases at V and 2 bases at J, with 14 bases between the two ends. The CDR3 sequence is 15 residues long. It was with a sample-barcoded 5' primer and a J-beta primer mix that a second PCR of roughly 7 to 12 cycles was run. TCRdb independently ran MiXCR on the 5' RACE reads; one entry per CDR3 protein. The table lists approximately 760,000 distinct CDR3 sequences, just under 25% of them singletons. Another study also made use of these data, one on T cells of mothers and their children.

This TCR was sampled from a boy younger than 18 in good health. Sequences were obtained from blood. The V call is TRBV12-3 or TRBV12-4, the J call TRBJ2-1; perhaps TRBD2 as D (5 bases). CDR3 region: CASSRDTGTYNEQFF. In DNA form, the CDR3 reads TGTGCCAGCAGCCGAGATACGGGGACCTACAATGAGCAGTTCTTC.